This paragraph reports one TCR beta chain. Its specificity is not known. Trimming pared 5 bases from V and 4 bases from J, leaving 20 bases between. CDR1 is MDHEN and CDR2 is SYDVKM in the germline V gene. CDR3 size: 16 residues. Produced via immunoSEQ multiplex PCR; TCRdb's table is partial and in-frame only. The sample shows around 10,000 clones, roughly 61% of them seen only once. This entry is derived from a study of neoadjuvant anti-PD-1 for oral cavity cancer. Overall study findings and caveats: Each response group had just a few patients in TCR analyses. Pretreatment Treg/Th17 ratio correlated inversely with post-treatment tumor clonality.

Time point specified: after neoadjuvant nivolumab, at surgical resection. V is TRBV28 and J is TRBJ1-2; D is ambiguous. The receptor comes from a person aged 40 to 85 with oral cavity squamous cell carcinoma. The specimen comprised tumor tissue, sampled after nivolumab (anti-PD-1) treatment. CDR3 nucleotide sequence: TGTGCCAGCAGTCTAGCAACCGCGGCATTAATCTATGGCTACACCTTC. Translated, it gives CASSLATAALIYGYTF.